This T cell receptor beta chain was found in a study of CD8+ T cells in alopecia areata. The CDR3 covers 14 residues. The V end was cut by 5 bases, the J end by 0 bases, with 11 bases between. Looked up from germline, CDR1 is SGHVS and CDR2 is FQNEAQ. The sample's treatment: oral pan-JAK inhibitor, 5-10 mg twice daily. The sequencing template was cDNA reverse transcribed from extracted RNA. The table came from immunoSEQ multiplex PCR; TCRdb's copy has only in-frame clones and leaves some out. The sample lists more than 150,000 clones, roughly 64% occurring once. The starting material was CD8+ T cells sorted from blood, obtained at week 24, from a patient treated with tofacitinib. This receptor was obtained from a human donor with alopecia areata. The rearrangement links TRBV7-8 to TRBJ2-7, with D unclear. CDR3 sequence (DNA): TGTGCCAGCAGCCTTTCCGGTAGCTCCTACGAGCAGTACTTC. Amino acid sequence: CASSLSGSSYEQYF.